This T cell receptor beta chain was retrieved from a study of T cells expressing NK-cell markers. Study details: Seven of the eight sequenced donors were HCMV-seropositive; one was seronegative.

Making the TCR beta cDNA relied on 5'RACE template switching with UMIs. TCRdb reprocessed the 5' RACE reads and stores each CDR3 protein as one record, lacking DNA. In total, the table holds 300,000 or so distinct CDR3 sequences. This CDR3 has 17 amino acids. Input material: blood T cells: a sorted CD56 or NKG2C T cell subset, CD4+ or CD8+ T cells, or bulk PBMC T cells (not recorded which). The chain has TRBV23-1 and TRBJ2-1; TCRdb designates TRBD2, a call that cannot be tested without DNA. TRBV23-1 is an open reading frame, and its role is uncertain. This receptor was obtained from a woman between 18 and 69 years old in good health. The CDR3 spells CASSQPSTSGSYNEQFF.